A single sample gave rise to the 7 T cell receptor beta chains below, sequenced in a study of CD8 T cells in Susac syndrome. It was with random hexamers that 0.5 to 1 ug RNA was reverse transcribed. TCRdb redid the calling of the immunoSEQ multiplex PCR reads with MiXCR, one entry per CDR3 protein. The data show 100,000 to 150,000 distinct CDR3 sequences, 90% to 95% seen once. Sequenced: CD4+ T cells from PBMCs. The receptors originated from a human donor in good health.

This chain links TRBV2 with TRBJ2-7; perhaps TRBD1 as D (6 bases). V lost 9 bases and J 0 bases, leaving 12 bases between the germline ends. Germline V gene sequence: CDR1 SNHLY, CDR2 FYNNEI. The CDR3 length is 13 residues. The DNA for the CDR3 is TGTGCCAGAGAGACAGGACCCTCCTACGAGCAGTACTTC. Protein product: CARETGPSYEQYF.

This chain connects TRBV5-8 to TRBJ2-5, with 7 bases lining up with TRBD1. The germline CDR1 and CDR2 sequences are SGHTS and YDEGEE. This CDR3 is built from 15 residues. The V gene end was trimmed by 4 bases and the J gene end by 1 base; junction bases not matched to a gene: 7. CDR3 sequence reads: CASSRGGAAQETQYF. The CDR3 DNA follows: TGTGCCAGCAGCCGAGGGGGCGCGGCCCAAGAGACCCAGTACTTC. Full variable domain (missing parts from reference TRBV5-8 and TRBJ2-5): EAGVTQSPTHLIKTRGQQATLRCSPISGHTSVYWYQQALGLGLQFLLWYDEGEERNRGNFPPRFSGRQFPNYSSELNVNALELEDSALYLCASSRGGAAQETQYFGPGTRLLVL.

The chain is built from TRBV28 and TRBJ2-7, with 7 bases identical to TRBD1. CDR1 and CDR2 (germline): MDHEN, SYDVKM. The V and J ends lost 4 bases and 2 bases, in that order; junction bases with no gene match: 8. CDR3 length equals 15 residues. The CDR3 DNA sequence: TGTGCCAGCAGTTCTGAGGGGGCAGGGGCCTACGAGCAGTACTTC. This encodes CASSSEGAGAYEQYF.

This clonotype was seen once. J is TRBJ2-7 and V is TRBV10-3, with D perhaps given as TRBD1 or TRBD2 (6 bases each). V lost 6 bases and J 0 bases, leaving 12 bases between the germline ends. In germline, CDR1 is ENHRY, CDR2 SYGVKD. There are 14 residues in the CDR3. Here the CDR3 reads CAIREGDPSYEQYF. The CDR3 DNA follows: TGTGCCATCAGGGAGGGGGACCCCTCCTACGAGCAGTACTTC.

This clonotype was seen once. The rearrangement uses TRBV7-9 and TRBJ1-5; D is uncertain. The V and J ends lost 4 bases and 0 bases respectively, with 13 bases between them. Germline loops: CDR1 SEHNR, CDR2 FQNEAQ (reference sequence). The CDR3 totals 16 residues. The DNA of the CDR3 is TGTGCCAGCAGCTACGACGTGGGCTATAGCAATCAGCCCCAGCATTTT. Residues: CASSYDVGYSNQPQHF.

The chain links TRBV28 to TRBJ2-7; TRBD2 matches at 9 bases. Germline assignment: CDR1 MDHEN and CDR2 SYDVKM. The junction had 8 bases not matched to a gene; V was cut back by 1 base and J by 4 bases. The CDR3 extends over 16 amino acids. CDR3 in DNA: TGTGCCAGCAGTTTATCCGGGACTAGCAGAAAATACGAGCAGTACTTC. Residues: CASSLSGTSRKYEQYF.

V is TRBV25-1 and J is TRBJ2-7; D gene ambiguous. V lost 3 bases to trimming and J lost 1 base, with 7 bases between them. The CDR3 totals 13 residues. Germline V lookup: CDR1 MGHDK, CDR2 SYGVNS. CDR3 in amino acids: CASSERTSYEQYF. CDR3 nucleotides: TGTGCCAGCAGTGAGCGCACATCCTACGAGCAGTACTTC.